Included here is one TCR beta chain sequence, with context. Only in-frame clones appear in the TCRdb table, and some are missing; sequencing was by immunoSEQ multiplex PCR. The sample holds roughly 24,000 clones, 80% to 95% seen once. The germline V and J ends were trimmed by 5 bases and 4 bases, with 14 bases remaining between them. CDR1 and CDR2 (germline): MDHEN, SYDVKM. The CDR3 consists of 15 residues. Regulatory T cells were sorted as CD4+CD25hiCD127low/negative cells. The data are from a study of B cell selection in AIRE deficiency. The receptor was isolated from a human donor in good health. Sequencing input: CD4+CD25+ Tregs sorted from PBMCs. The V and J genes are TRBV28 and TRBJ2-2, with a possible D match to TRBD1 (6 bases). The DNA of the CDR3 is TGTGCCAGCAGTCCGCGAGGGGGTGGCACCGGGGAGCTGTTTTTT. It yields the protein CASSPRGGGTGELFF.